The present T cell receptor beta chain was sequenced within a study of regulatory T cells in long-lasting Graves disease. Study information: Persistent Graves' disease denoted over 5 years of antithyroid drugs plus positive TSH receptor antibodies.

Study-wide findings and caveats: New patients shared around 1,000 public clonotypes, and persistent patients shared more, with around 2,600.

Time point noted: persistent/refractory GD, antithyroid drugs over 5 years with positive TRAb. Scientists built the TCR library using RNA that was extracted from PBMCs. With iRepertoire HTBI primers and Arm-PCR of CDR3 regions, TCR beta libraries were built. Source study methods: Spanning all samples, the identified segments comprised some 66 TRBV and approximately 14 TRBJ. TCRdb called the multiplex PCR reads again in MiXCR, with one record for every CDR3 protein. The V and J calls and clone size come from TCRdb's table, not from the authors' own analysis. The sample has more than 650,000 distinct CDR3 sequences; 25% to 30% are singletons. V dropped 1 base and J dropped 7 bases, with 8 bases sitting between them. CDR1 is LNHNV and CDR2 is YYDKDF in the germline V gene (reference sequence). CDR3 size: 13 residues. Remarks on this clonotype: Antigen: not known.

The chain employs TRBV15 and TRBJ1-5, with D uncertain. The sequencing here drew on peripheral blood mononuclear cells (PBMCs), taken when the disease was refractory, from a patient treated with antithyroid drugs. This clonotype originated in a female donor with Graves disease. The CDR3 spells CATSRAYSQPQHF. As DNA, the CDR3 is TGTGCCACCAGCAGAGCTTATTCACAGCCCCAGCATTTT. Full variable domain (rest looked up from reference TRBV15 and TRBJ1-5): DAMVIQNPRYQVTQFGKPVTLSCSQTLNHNVMYWYQQKSSQAPKLLFHYYDKDFNNEADTPDNFQSRRPNTSFCFLDIRSPGLGDTAMYLCATSRAYSQPQHFGDGTRLSIL.